This record concerns one TCR beta chain sequence. What antigen it recognizes has not been identified. No conserved phenylalanine or tryptophan ends this CDR3, so it is likely a read error. No DNA is shown, since the ends of the CDR3 on it are uncertain; the CDR3 is the one TCRdb lists. This sample is part of a study of tumor-infiltrating lymphocytes in primary liver carcinoma (dated by TCRdb to the late 2010s). Background on the whole study: Of the five patients, three men and two women aged 30 to 69 years, four had hepatocellular carcinoma and one had combined HCC and intrahepatic cholangiocarcinoma. The study combined TCRbeta repertoire sequencing, expression microarrays and whole-exome sequencing across five regions of each liver tumor, with adjacent normal tissue and blood. Agilent mRNA microarray profiling was performed on the roughly 25 tumor region samples to relate TCRbeta repertoire diversity to the local molecular phenotype. Reproducibility between technical replicate repertoires was high, with correlation coefficients above 0.98 and mean shared-clone rates approximately 0.91. Each sample produced roughly 3.5 to 7.13 million productive TCRbeta reads, and read depth showed no significant difference between tissue types. The tumors of the five patients were staged as T1-T3 N0M0, with maximum diameters ranging from 4.2 to 10 cm. A total of some 35 specimens from 5 patients underwent TCRbeta repertoire sequencing, comprising 25 tumor regions, 5 adjacent noncancerous liver tissues and 5 peripheral blood samples.

Total RNA and DNA were co-extracted from 20-30 mg of bulk tissue with the AllPrep DNA/RNA mini kit, without cell sorting. Four or five patients with histopathologically diagnosed primary liver carcinoma underwent surgical resection in China between 2015 and 2016. Chronic HBV infection was present in the patients, and the patients were treatment-naive at sampling. Each tumor was sampled at five spatially separated regions: the superior, inferior, left-lateral and right-lateral poles and the tumor centre. Histological examination found more than 85% viable tumor cells in every tumor sample. Each fresh piece of tumor and adjacent tissue was cut in two, with one half stored in RNAlater at -80 degrees C and the other half sent for histology. Using a constant-region primer and ProtoScript II reverse transcriptase, TCRbeta-specific cDNA was reverse-transcribed from 400 to 550 ng total RNA. Construction of the TCRbeta libraries relied on three nested rounds of multiplex PCR, following a slightly modified ARM-PCR procedure. Each of the first two PCR rounds ran for nine to eleven cycles and used multiplex TRBV1-TRBV30 forward primers together with a Cbeta reverse primer. Sample barcodes and Illumina adapters were added in a final 25-cycle PCR using Deep VentR polymerase. Amplicons of 200-500 bp were gel-purified with a QIAquick gel extraction kit before sequencing. An Illumina HiSeq 2500 was used to sequence the TCRbeta amplicons with 250-bp paired-end reads. In the authors' own workflow: Quality trimming of reads was performed with Trimmomatic v0.33, and paired reads were merged with FLASH v1.2.11 so that full CDR3 sequences could be recovered. MiGEC v1.2.1b assigned V, D and J germline segments to the rearranged TCRbeta sequences. Clonotype statistics and Shannon-Wiener diversity indices were computed with VDJtools v1.0.0. To reduce sampling bias, subsequent analyses other than the diversity analysis used only the 250 most abundant clonotypes in each sample. TCRdb took the public reads, trimmed them with fastp at Q25, ran MiXCR for clone calling and kept in-frame beta chains. CDR3 protein sequences are deduplicated, and each keeps its most common genes and DNA. V and J calls and clone size were set by TCRdb, not the authors. For this sample the table gives about 210,000 distinct CDR3 sequences, of which around 81% were detected only once. Clones ranked in the top ten supply about a sixth of the sample.

The study at large found these results: The study included only four to six patients, and the authors note findings should be validated in a larger study. The top 250 clones made up a significantly larger repertoire fraction in tumors than in blood (p = 0.039). Consistent with antigen-driven expansion, pairs of tumor regions showed higher repertoire overlap (mean roughly 35%) than either tumor-adjacent pairs (approximately 17%) or tumor-blood pairs (about 15%). Only about 8-24% of top clones were present in all five regions of a tumor, suggesting spatial heterogeneity of tumor-infiltrating T cells. Bulk unsorted samples precluded comparing CD4+ and CD8+ T cell repertoires. Because only the TCR beta chain was sequenced and unpaired alpha chains were not captured, true repertoire diversity is likely underestimated.

The CDR3 sequence runs 13 residues, both termini included. The sample comprised tumor tissue from primary liver carcinoma. The rearrangement joined TRBV12-3 or TRBV12-4 to TRBJ2-5; TRBD1, as called in the table, went unchecked against the DNA. This TCR was sampled from a middle-aged man with primary liver carcinoma and hepatitis B virus infection. The CDR3 amino acid sequence is: CASCLVQGETHYL.